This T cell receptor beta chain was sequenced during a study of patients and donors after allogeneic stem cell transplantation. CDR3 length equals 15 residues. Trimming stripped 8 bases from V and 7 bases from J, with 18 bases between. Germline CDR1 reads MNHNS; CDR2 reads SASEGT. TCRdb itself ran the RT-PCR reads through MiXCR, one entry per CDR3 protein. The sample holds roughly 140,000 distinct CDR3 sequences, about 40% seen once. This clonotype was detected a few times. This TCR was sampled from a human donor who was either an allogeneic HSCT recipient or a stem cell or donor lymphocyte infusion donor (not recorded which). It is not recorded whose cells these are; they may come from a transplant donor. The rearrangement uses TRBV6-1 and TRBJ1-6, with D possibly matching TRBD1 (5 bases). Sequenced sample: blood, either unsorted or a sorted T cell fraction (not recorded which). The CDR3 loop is CASGSQTVSNSPLHF. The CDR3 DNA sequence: TGTGCCAGCGGGAGCCAGACAGTTTCCAATTCACCCCTCCACTTT.